A selection of T cell receptor beta chains follows, all from one sample in a study of early T cells in non-severe SARS-CoV-2 infection. TCRdb reanalysed the 5' RACE reads using MiXCR and keeps one entry per CDR3 protein. The sample has about 90,000 distinct CDR3 sequences; 10% to 15% are singletons. Specimen: whole blood, collected at baseline. The source of these receptors is an adult who was a healthcare worker with PCR-confirmed SARS-CoV-2 infection or an uninfected control (not recorded which). The CDR3 runs from the conserved cysteine through the conserved F or W. A D gene is named only where the DNA matches it firmly. Expanded clones get a size class; other rows say once, few or many, or leave the size out.

d_call clone_size j_call v_call cdr3_aa cdr3_nt
NA many TRBJ2-1 TRBV7-6 CASSSKDEQFF TGTGCCAGCAGCTCCAAGGATGAGCAGTTCTTC
TRBD1 NA TRBJ1-4 TRBV11-3 CASSVTGGKGNEKLFF TGTGCCAGCAGCGTAACAGGGGGCAAGGGTAATGAAAAACTGTTTTTT
NA few TRBJ2-3 TRBV19 CASRAMGLDTQYF TGTGCCAGTCGGGCGATGGGTCTAGATACGCAGTATTTT
NA NA TRBJ2-1 TRBV10-3 CAISEGGRNLYNEQFF TGTGCCATCAGTGAGGGTGGGCGGAACCTTTACAATGAGCAGTTCTTC
TRBD1 NA TRBJ2-7 TRBV5-4 CASRRTGGASYEQYF TGTGCCAGCAGACGAACAGGGGGCGCCTCCTACGAGCAGTACTTC
NA many TRBJ1-3 TRBV10-1 CASSGDSQGPIYF TGCGCCAGCAGTGGTGACAGCCAAGGGCCCATATATTTT
NA few TRBJ1-3 TRBV29-1 CSVAGAGNTIYF TGCAGCGTTGCCGGGGCTGGAAACACCATATATTTT
TRBD2 few TRBJ2-1 TRBV6-4 CASSELGTSGWDPYNEQFF TGTGCCAGCAGTGAATTGGGGACTAGCGGGTGGGATCCCTACAATGAGCAGTTCTTC
NA many TRBJ2-3 TRBV11-2 CASSLQAAPTDTQYF TGTGCCAGCAGCTTGCAAGCGGCCCCTACAGATACGCAGTATTTT
NA NA TRBJ1-5 TRBV28 CASSFFSGRVAGSQPQHF TGTGCCAGCAGTTTTTTTTCCGGCAGGGTAGCTGGGAGTCAGCCCCAGCATTTT
NA few TRBJ1-6 TRBV10-3 CAITATANSPLHF TGTGCCATCACCGCCACAGCTAATTCACCCCTCCACTTT
TRBD2 many TRBJ2-1 TRBV7-9 CASSPTGGATYNEQFF TGTGCCAGCAGCCCCACCGGGGGGGCCACATACAATGAGCAGTTCTTC
TRBD1 NA TRBJ1-6 TRBV27 CASSLFGTELSSPLHF TGTGCCAGCAGTTTATTCGGGACAGAGTTGAGTTCACCCCTCCACTTT
NA NA TRBJ2-7 TRBV9 CASSVTGTLYEQYF TGTGCCAGCAGCGTTACAGGAACCCTTTACGAGCAGTACTTC
TRBD1 NA TRBJ2-1 TRBV29-1 CSVDRGNEQFF TGCAGCGTAGACAGGGGCAATGAGCAGTTCTTC
NA NA TRBJ1-1 TRBV12-3/TRBV12-4 CASSPQTGNTEAFF TGTGCCAGCAGTCCACAGACAGGGAACACTGAAGCTTTCTTT
NA NA TRBJ2-7 TRBV28 CASSKMGGVFHEQYF TGTGCCAGCAGTAAGATGGGGGGCGTATTTCACGAGCAGTACTTC
TRBD2 few TRBJ2-7 TRBV10-3 CATVGRASYEQYF TGTGCCACTGTCGGGAGGGCCTCGTACGAGCAGTACTTC
TRBD2 few TRBJ2-2 TRBV7-6 CASSLVVAGTGELFF TGTGCCAGCAGCTTAGTGGTAGCGGGAACCGGGGAGCTGTTTTTT
TRBD2 few TRBJ2-2 TRBV12-3/TRBV12-4 CASTTRGGGAGGELFF TGTGCCAGCACCACCCGAGGCGGGGGGGCAGGCGGGGAGCTGTTTTTT
NA NA TRBJ1-1 TRBV12-3/TRBV12-4 CASSLIQGYMAEAFF TGTGCCAGCAGTTTAATCCAGGGGTATATGGCTGAAGCTTTCTTT
NA NA TRBJ2-2 TRBV20-1 CSAKSAAQGLAITGELFF TGCAGTGCTAAGAGTGCGGCCCAAGGTCTAGCTATCACCGGGGAGCTGTTTTTT
NA few TRBJ2-2 TRBV6-5 CASSYNAGVHTGELFF TGTGCCAGCAGTTACAATGCAGGGGTGCACACCGGGGAGCTGTTTTTT
NA many TRBJ1-4 TRBV20-1 CSAKGTGKLFF TGCAGTGCTAAAGGAACAGGAAAACTGTTTTTT
NA NA TRBJ2-5 TRBV20-1 CSARLPGYRREWGTQYF TGCAGTGCTAGACTGCCGGGGTATCGACGGGAGTGGGGGACCCAGTACTTC
NA NA TRBJ2-1 TRBV11-2 CASSPQAPGSSYNEQFF TGTGCCAGCAGCCCCCAGGCACCTGGGAGCTCCTACAATGAGCAGTTCTTC
TRBD2 many TRBJ2-7 TRBV2 CASEGLAGVGQYF TGTGCCAGCGAAGGACTAGCGGGAGTAGGGCAGTACTTC
TRBD1 many TRBJ2-7 TRBV27 CASSFTGARIEQYF TGTGCCAGCAGTTTTACAGGGGCGCGAATAGAGCAGTACTTC
TRBD2 many TRBJ2-7 TRBV20-1 CSARTLAGGSYEQYF TGCAGTGCTAGGACCCTAGCGGGTGGGTCCTACGAGCAGTACTTC
TRBD2 NA TRBJ2-1 TRBV24-1 CATGLAGKQFF TGTGCCACCGGACTAGCGGGGAAGCAGTTCTTC
NA NA TRBJ2-1 TRBV11-2 CASTTGTHNEQFF TGTGCCAGCACCACCGGGACGCACAATGAGCAGTTCTTC
TRBD1 NA TRBJ2-1 TRBV5-5 CASSSGQGANNEQFF TGTGCCAGCAGCTCCGGACAGGGGGCTAACAATGAGCAGTTCTTC
NA once TRBJ1-1 TRBV6-2/TRBV6-3 CASSPQDGRGGTEAFF TGTGCCAGCAGTCCACAGGACGGGAGGGGCGGCACTGAAGCTTTCTTT
NA NA TRBJ2-1 TRBV12-3/TRBV12-4 CASSLKGSESSYNEQFF TGTGCCAGCAGTTTAAAGGGCAGTGAGAGCTCCTACAATGAGCAGTTCTTC
NA NA TRBJ1-4 TRBV4-1 CASSRIGLGRKLFF TGCGCCAGCAGCCGGATTGGATTGGGAAGAAAACTGTTTTTT
NA many TRBJ2-7 TRBV30 CAWSVDTSSEQYF TGTGCCTGGAGTGTAGACACGAGCTCCGAGCAGTACTTC
NA NA TRBJ1-4 TRBV12-3/TRBV12-4 CASSLLDGVREKLFF TGTGCCAGCAGTTTACTCGACGGAGTTCGTGAAAAACTGTTTTTT
NA few TRBJ1-1 TRBV21-1 CASSPRQGRRNTEAFF TGTGCCAGCAGCCCCCGACAGGGTAGAAGGAACACTGAAGCTTTCTTT
TRBD2 many TRBJ2-1 TRBV20-1 CSGVLAGVGEQFF TGCAGTGGCGTCCTAGCGGGAGTCGGTGAGCAGTTCTTC
NA few TRBJ2-3 TRBV7-3 CASSLIAGGIDTQYF TGTGCCAGCAGCTTAATCGCTGGCGGGATTGATACGCAGTATTTT